Listed here are 8 T cell receptor beta chains from one sample, sequenced in a study of monozygotic twins with inflammatory bowel disease. TCRdb reworked the 5' RACE reads into one entry per CDR3 protein, no DNA. The sample is made up of over 350,000 distinct CDR3 sequences, and the top ten hold around 2.6% of it. Sequencing was done on a sample of blood. The source of these receptors is a human donor with ulcerative colitis or Crohn's disease, or a healthy co-twin of an affected twin (not recorded which).

V is TRBV7-2 and J is TRBJ1-4; TCRdb reports TRBD1, a call that lacks DNA to check it against. Germline CDR1 reads SGHTA; CDR2 reads FQGNSA. CDR3 length equals 19 residues. The CDR3 loop reads CASSLGPPGQGGLYEKLFF.

The V and J genes are TRBV12-3 or TRBV12-4 and TRBJ2-3; TCRdb's assignment of TRBD2 cannot be checked, as there is no DNA. The CDR3 runs 15 residues. The CDR3 protein is CASSFASGGANTQYF.

This sequence joins TRBV5-1 and TRBJ2-2. Germline loops: CDR1 SGHRS, CDR2 YFSETQ. CDR3 length: 15 residues. CDR3 region: CASSLGQSLTGELFF.

V gene TRBV7-2 combines with J gene TRBJ1-5; with no DNA, the TCRdb D assignment of TRBD1 cannot be verified. This CDR3 has 14 amino acids. CDR1 and CDR2 from the germline V gene are SGHTA and FQGNSA. Here the CDR3 reads CASSIDRGGQPQHF.

This sequence joins TRBV7-2 and TRBJ2-1; with no DNA, the TCRdb D assignment of TRBD2 cannot be verified. CDR1 SGHTA and CDR2 FQGNSA come from the germline V gene. The length of the CDR3 is 15 residues. The CDR3 sequence: CASSPLAGGLDEQFF. Full variable domain (remainder filled in from reference TRBV7-2 and TRBJ2-1): GAGVSQSPSNKVTEKGKDVELRCDPISGHTALYWYRQSLGQGLEFLIYFQGNSAPDKSGLPSDRFSAERTGGSVSTLTIQRTQQEDSAVYLCASSPLAGGLDEQFFGPGTRLTVL.

The V gene is TRBV7-9, the J gene TRBJ2-1; checking the TCRdb D call of TRBD1 is not possible without DNA. The CDR3 has 14 amino acids. In germline, CDR1 is SEHNR, CDR2 FQNEAQ (reference sequence). The chain's CDR3 is CASSLGLGFNEQFF.

This chain links TRBV4-1 with TRBJ2-1; TCRdb selects TRBD2, and the lack of DNA leaves this call unchecked. CDR1 and CDR2 from the germline V gene are MGHRA and YSYEKL. This CDR3 region has 16 residues. This CDR3 reads CASSHRTSGGSSEQFF.

This chain joins TRBV28 and TRBJ1-1; the D call from TCRdb, TRBD1, cannot be confirmed without DNA. Germline V lookup: CDR1 MDHEN, CDR2 SYDVKM. The CDR3 is 14 amino acids. The CDR3 here is CASSLTGENTEAFF.